Listed here is a single T cell receptor beta chain. MiXCR, run by TCRdb on the 5' RACE reads, gives a single entry per CDR3 protein. The sample lists 150,000 to 200,000 distinct CDR3 sequences; over 10% were seen once. Trimming removed 4 bases from V and 6 bases from J; junction bases left unmatched: 5. In germline, CDR1 is MNHEY, CDR2 SVGEGT. This CDR3 has 15 amino acids. This record belongs to a study of T-cell memory formation after mild COVID-19. The sequence was collected from a man between 18 and 35 years old who had mild COVID-19 (a few samples of this study predate the infection). Cell type and time point are not known. The rearrangement uses TRBV6-2 or TRBV6-3 and TRBJ2-1, with 11 bases fitting TRBD2. The sequenced sample consisted of PBMCs or a T cell subset sorted from them (not recorded which). For the CDR3, the DNA is TGTGCCAGCAGTTCCGGGACTAGCGGTACCAATGAGCAGTTCTTC. This gives the protein CASSSGTSGTNEQFF.